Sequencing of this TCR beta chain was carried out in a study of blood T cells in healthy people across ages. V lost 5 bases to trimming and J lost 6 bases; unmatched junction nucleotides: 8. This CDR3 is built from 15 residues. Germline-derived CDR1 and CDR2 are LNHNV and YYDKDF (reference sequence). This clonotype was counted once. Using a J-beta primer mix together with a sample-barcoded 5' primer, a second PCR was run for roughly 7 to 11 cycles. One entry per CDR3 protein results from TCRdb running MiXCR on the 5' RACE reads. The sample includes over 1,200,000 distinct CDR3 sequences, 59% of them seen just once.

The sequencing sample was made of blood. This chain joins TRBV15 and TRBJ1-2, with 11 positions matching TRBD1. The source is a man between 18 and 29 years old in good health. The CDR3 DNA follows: TGTGCCACCAGCTTGGGACAGGGGGTAAGCCATGGCTACACCTTC. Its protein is CATSLGQGVSHGYTF. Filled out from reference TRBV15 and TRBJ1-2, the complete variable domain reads DAMVIQNPRYQVTQFGKPVTLSCSQTLNHNVMYWYQQKSSQAPKLLFHYYDKDFNNEADTPDNFQSRRPNTSFCFLDIRSPGLGDTAMYLCATSLGQGVSHGYTFGSGTRLTVV.